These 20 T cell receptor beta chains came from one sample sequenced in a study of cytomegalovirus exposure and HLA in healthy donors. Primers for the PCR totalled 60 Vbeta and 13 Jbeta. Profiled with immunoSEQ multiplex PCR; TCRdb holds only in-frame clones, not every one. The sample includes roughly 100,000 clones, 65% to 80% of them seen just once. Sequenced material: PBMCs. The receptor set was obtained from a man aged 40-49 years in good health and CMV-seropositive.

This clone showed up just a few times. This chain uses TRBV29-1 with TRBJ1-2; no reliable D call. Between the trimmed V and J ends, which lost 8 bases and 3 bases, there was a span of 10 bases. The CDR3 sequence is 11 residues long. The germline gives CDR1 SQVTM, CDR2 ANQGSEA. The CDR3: CSSWRDYGYTF. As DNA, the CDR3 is TGCAGCTCCTGGAGGGACTATGGCTACACCTTC.

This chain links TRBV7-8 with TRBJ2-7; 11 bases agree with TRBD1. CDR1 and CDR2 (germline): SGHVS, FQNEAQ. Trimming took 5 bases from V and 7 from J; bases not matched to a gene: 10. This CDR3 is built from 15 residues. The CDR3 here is CASSPGRDRGGEQYF. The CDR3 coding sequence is TGTGCCAGCAGCCCCGGCCGGGACAGGGGGGGAGAGCAGTACTTC. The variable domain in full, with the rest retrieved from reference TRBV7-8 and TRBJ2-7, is GAGVSQSPRYKVAKRGQDVALRCDPISGHVSLFWYQQALGQGPEFLTYFQNEAQLDKSGLPSDRFFAERPEGSVSTLKIQRTQQEDSAVYLCASSPGRDRGGEQYFGPGTRLTVT.

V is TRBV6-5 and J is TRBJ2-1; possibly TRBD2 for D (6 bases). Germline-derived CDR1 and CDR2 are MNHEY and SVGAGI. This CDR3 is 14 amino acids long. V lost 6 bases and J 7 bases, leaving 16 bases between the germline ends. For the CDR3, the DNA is TGTGCCAGCAGGCGGGGCCAAATGGGAAATGAGCAGTTCTTC. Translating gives CASRRGQMGNEQFF.

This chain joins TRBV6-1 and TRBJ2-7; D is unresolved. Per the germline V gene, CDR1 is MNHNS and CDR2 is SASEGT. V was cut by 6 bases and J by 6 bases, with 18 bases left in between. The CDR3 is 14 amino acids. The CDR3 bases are TGTGCCAGCAGCCCCGCGATAGCCCTTCTCGAGCAGTACTTC. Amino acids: CASSPAIALLEQYF.

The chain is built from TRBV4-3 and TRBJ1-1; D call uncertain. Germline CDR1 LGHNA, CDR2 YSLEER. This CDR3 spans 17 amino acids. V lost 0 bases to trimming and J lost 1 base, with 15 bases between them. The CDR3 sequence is CASSQDWQGRQNTEAFF. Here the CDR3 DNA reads TGCGCCAGCAGCCAAGATTGGCAAGGCCGACAGAACACTGAAGCTTTCTTT.

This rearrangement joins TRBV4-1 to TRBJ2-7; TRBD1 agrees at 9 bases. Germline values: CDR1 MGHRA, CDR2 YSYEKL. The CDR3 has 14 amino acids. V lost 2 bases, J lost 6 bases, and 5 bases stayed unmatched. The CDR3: CASSQHGTGIEQYF. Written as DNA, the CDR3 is TGCGCCAGCAGCCAACACGGGACAGGGATCGAGCAGTACTTC.

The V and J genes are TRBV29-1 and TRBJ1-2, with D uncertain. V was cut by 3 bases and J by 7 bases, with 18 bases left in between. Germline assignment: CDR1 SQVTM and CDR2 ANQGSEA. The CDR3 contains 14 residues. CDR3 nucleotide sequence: TGCAGCGTTGATGGAGAGCCCTCGGCGGGTGGCTACACCTTC. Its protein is CSVDGEPSAGGYTF.

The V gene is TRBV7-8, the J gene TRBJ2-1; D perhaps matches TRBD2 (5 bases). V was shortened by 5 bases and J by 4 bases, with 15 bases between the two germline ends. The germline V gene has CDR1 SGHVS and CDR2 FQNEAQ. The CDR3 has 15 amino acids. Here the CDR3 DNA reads TGTGCCAGCAGCCTACAATCAGCGGAGTACAATGAGCAGTTCTTC. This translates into CASSLQSAEYNEQFF.

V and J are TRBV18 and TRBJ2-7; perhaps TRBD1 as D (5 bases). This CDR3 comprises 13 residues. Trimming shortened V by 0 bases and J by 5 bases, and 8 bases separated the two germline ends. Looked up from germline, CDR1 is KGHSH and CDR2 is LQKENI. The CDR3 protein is CASSPPQGHEQYF. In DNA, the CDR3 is TGTGCCAGCTCACCACCGCAGGGCCACGAGCAGTACTTC.

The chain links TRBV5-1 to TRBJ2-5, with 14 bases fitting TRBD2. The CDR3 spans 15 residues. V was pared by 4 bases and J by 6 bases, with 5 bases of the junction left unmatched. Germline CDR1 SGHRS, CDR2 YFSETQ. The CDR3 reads CASSNGTSGSKTQYF. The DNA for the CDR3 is TGCGCCAGCAGCAACGGGACTAGCGGGAGTAAGACCCAGTACTTC.

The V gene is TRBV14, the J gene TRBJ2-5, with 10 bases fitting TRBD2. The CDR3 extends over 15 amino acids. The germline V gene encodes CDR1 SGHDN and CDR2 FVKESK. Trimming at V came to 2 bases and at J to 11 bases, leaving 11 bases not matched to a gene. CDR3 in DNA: TGTGCCAGCAGCCAATTTCCTAGCGGGAGACGGGAGCAGTACTTC. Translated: CASSQFPSGRREQYF.

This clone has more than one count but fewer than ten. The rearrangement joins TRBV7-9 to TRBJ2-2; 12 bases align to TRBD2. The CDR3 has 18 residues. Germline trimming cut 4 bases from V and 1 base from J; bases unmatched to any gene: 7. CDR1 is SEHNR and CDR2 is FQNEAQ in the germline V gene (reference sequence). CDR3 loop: CASSSFETSGGNTGELFF. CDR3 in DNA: TGTGCCAGCAGCTCCTTCGAGACTAGCGGGGGGAACACCGGGGAGCTGTTTTTT.

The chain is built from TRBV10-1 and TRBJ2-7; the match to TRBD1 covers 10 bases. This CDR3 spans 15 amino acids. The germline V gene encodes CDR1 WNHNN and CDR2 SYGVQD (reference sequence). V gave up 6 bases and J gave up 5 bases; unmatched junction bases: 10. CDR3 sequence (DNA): TGCGCCAGCAGCTACGGACAGGGGGAGGAGGACGAGCAGTACTTC. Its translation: CASSYGQGEEDEQYF.

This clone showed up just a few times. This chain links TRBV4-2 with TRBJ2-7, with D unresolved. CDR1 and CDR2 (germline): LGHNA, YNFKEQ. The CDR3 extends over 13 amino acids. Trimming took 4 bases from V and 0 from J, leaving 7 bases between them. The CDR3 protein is CASSPESSYEQYF. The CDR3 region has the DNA TGTGCCAGCAGCCCTGAGAGCTCCTACGAGCAGTACTTC.

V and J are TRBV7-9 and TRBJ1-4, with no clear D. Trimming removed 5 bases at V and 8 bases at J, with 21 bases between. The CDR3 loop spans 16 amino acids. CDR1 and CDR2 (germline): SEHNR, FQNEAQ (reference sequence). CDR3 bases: TGTGCCAGCAGCCCCCCGGCCGGGAGCAAGATGGAAAAACTGTTTTTT. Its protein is CASSPPAGSKMEKLFF.

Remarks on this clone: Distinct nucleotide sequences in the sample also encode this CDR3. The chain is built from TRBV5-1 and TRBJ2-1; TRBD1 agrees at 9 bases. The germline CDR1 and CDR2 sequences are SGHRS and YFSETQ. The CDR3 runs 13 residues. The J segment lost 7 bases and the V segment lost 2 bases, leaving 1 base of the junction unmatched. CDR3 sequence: CASSLGQGNEQFF. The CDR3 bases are TGCGCCAGCAGCTTAGGACAGGGGAATGAGCAGTTCTTC. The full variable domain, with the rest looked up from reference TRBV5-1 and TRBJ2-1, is KAGVTQTPRYLIKTRGQQVTLSCSPISGHRSVSWYQQTPGQGLQFLFEYFSETQRNKGNFPGRFSGRQFSNSRSEMNVSTLELGDSALYLCASSLGQGNEQFFGPGTRLTVL.

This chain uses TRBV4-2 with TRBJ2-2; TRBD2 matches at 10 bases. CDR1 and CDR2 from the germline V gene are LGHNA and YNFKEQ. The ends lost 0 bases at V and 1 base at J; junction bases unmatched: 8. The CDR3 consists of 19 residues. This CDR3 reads CASSQDWLAGVKNTGELFF. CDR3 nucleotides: TGTGCCAGCAGCCAAGATTGGCTAGCGGGGGTGAAGAACACCGGGGAGCTGTTTTTT.

The CDR3 here is CASSLRNTGELFF. The DNA of the CDR3 is TGTGCCAGCAGCTTGAGGAACACCGGGGAGCTGTTTTTT. This chain uses TRBV7-2 with TRBJ2-2; D is ambiguous. The length of the CDR3 is 13 residues. Germline V gene data show CDR1 as SGHTA and CDR2 as FQGNSA. V shed 3 bases and J shed 1 base, with 3 bases lying between them.

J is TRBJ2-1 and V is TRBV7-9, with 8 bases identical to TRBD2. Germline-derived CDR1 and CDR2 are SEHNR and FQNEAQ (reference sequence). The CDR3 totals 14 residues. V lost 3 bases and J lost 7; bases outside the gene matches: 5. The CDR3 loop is CASSFSGGPNEQFF. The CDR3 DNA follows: TGTGCCAGCAGCTTTTCGGGAGGGCCGAATGAGCAGTTCTTC.

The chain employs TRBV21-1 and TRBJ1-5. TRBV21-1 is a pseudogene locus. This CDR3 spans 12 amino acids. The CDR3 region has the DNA TGTGCCAGCAGCCGGGGGAGTCAGCCCCAGCATTTT. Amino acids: CASSRGSQPQHF.